This section outlines one T cell receptor beta chain sequence together with its context. As yet, its antigen is unknown. TCRdb's copy holds only in-frame clones and misses some; the assay was immunoSEQ multiplex PCR. The table includes over 50,000 clones, 55% to 85% detected once. The sample comes from a study of vaccination effects on CD4 cells after COVID-19. In the ViraFEST assay, antigen-specific CD4+ clonotypes were identified by expansion after peptide-pool stimulation. After more than 9 days in culture, the CD4+ T cells were isolated. Each participant received a vaccine that was either BNT162b2 or mRNA-1273, given as two doses. A few million PBMC per well received 9 to 10 IU/ml IL-2 and approximately 9.2 ug/ml peptides in culture. Germline CDR1 reads SNHLY; CDR2 reads FYNNEI. This CDR3 region has 13 residues. The V and J ends lost 6 bases and 5 bases respectively, with 10 bases between them.

This clonotype was sampled from a human donor who received a COVID-19 vaccine. This chain connects TRBV2 to TRBJ2-2; D tentatively fits TRBD1 or TRBD2 (5 bases each). The material was CD4+ T cells from PBMCs cultured with HCoV-229E spike peptides, obtained after COVID-19 vaccination. CDR3 DNA: TGTGCCAGCAGGGGGACGAGGACCGGGGAGCTGTTTTTT. Translating gives CASRGTRTGELFF.